A single sample is the source of the 20 T cell receptor beta chains below, sequenced in a study of chemoradiotherapy in HPV16-positive cancers. Sequencing was performed with immunoSEQ multiplex PCR; in TCRdb, only in-frame clones are kept and a portion is missing. Among nearly 35,000 clones listed, 92% were seen once. The sequencing here drew on blood, taken from a patient who underwent chemoradiotherapy. The receptor set was obtained from a human donor with HPV-associated anogenital cancer.

The J gene is TRBJ1-5, the V gene TRBV19, with TRBD1 matching 9 bases. The CDR3 is 14 amino acids. The junction had 3 bases not matched to a gene; V was cut back by 5 bases and J by 4 bases. The V gene's germline CDR1 is LNHDA and CDR2 SQIVND (reference sequence). The CDR3 region is CASSRGQGNQPQHF. As DNA, the CDR3 is TGTGCCAGTAGTCGGGGACAGGGAAATCAGCCCCAGCATTTT.

This rearrangement joins TRBV6-5 to TRBJ2-1, with D maybe TRBD1 (6 bases). The CDR3 totals 15 residues. Trimming removed 6 bases at V and 0 bases at J, with 12 bases between. The V gene's germline CDR1 is MNHEY and CDR2 SVGAGI. CDR3 protein: CASSPDRSSYNEQFF. The CDR3 DNA reads TGTGCCAGCAGCCCCGACAGGAGCTCCTACAATGAGCAGTTCTTC.

The chain joins TRBV7-2 to TRBJ2-4, with 10 positions matching TRBD1. J was trimmed by 1 base and V by 5 bases; bases with no gene match: 5. The CDR3 length is 16 residues. CDR1 SGHTA and CDR2 FQGNSA come from the germline V gene. The chain's CDR3 is CASSIRQGAAKNIQYF. CDR3 DNA sequence: TGTGCCAGCAGCATAAGACAGGGGGCGGCCAAAAACATTCAGTACTTC.

The gene calls are TRBV6-5 and TRBJ2-1; TRBD1 matches at 7 bases. Germline assignment: CDR1 MNHEY and CDR2 SVGAGI. This CDR3 is 13 amino acids long. J lost 9 bases, V lost 2 bases, and 4 bases had no gene match. CDR3 sequence: CASSYRRQGEQFF. CDR3 in DNA: TGTGCCAGCAGTTACCGCAGACAGGGTGAGCAGTTCTTC.

The chain has TRBV4-1 and TRBJ2-7; 9 bases match TRBD1. CDR1 and CDR2 (germline): MGHRA, YSYEKL. The CDR3 has 18 amino acids. Trimming took 1 base from V and 6 from J; bases not matched to a gene: 16. The CDR3 DNA sequence: TGCGCCAGCAGCCAAGGAGGGACAGGGACGATCATTTTAACCGAGCAGTACTTC. Its protein product is CASSQGGTGTIILTEQYF.

The chain joins TRBV30 to TRBJ1-2, with D unclear. Trimming removed 3 bases at V and 5 bases at J, with 22 bases between. The CDR3 covers 16 residues. Looked up from germline, CDR1 is GTSNPN and CDR2 is SVGIG (reference sequence). The CDR3 region is CAWRAQDPSLHYGYTF. CDR3 bases: TGTGCCTGGAGAGCCCAGGACCCCAGCCTTCATTATGGCTACACCTTC.

The table lists this clone with a count of one. The V and J genes are TRBV11-2 and TRBJ1-6; weak D call: TRBD1 (5 bases). Trimming pared 4 bases from V and 10 bases from J, leaving 14 bases between. The CDR3 spans 14 residues. Germline V gene lookup returns CDR1 SGHAT and CDR2 FQNNGV. The CDR3 sequence: CASSSARGRSPLHF. The CDR3 bases are TGTGCCAGCAGCTCCGCTAGGGGTCGATCACCCCTCCACTTT.

J is TRBJ1-2 and V is TRBV27; 12 bases fit TRBD1. Germline CDR1 is MNHEY and CDR2 is SMNVEV (reference sequence). J was trimmed by 7 bases and V by 3 bases; bases with no gene match: 6. The CDR3 length is 15 residues. This CDR3 is CASSFEGTGGLGYTF. The CDR3, as DNA: TGTGCCAGCAGTTTTGAAGGGACAGGGGGCCTTGGCTACACCTTC.

This chain connects TRBV9 to TRBJ1-1; tentatively, D is TRBD1 (6 bases). Trimming left V 0 bases short and J 7 bases short, with 13 bases between. The CDR3 covers 14 residues. Germline V CDR1 and CDR2: SGDLS, YYNGEE. DNA for the CDR3: TGTGCCAGCAGCGTAGCCGGGGGCGCGCATGAAGCTTTCTTT. This translates into CASSVAGGAHEAFF.

This chain links TRBV6-6 with TRBJ1-2; D is undetermined. The CDR3 loop spans 16 amino acids. V lost 0 bases, J lost 2 bases, and 13 bases lay in between. The germline gives CDR1 MNHNY, CDR2 SVGAGI (reference sequence). The CDR3: CASSYSGSQTNYGYTF. CDR3 in DNA: TGTGCCAGCAGTTACTCGGGGTCACAGACAAACTATGGCTACACCTTC.

The chain has TRBV2 and TRBJ2-7; the match to TRBD1 covers 9 bases. Per the germline V gene, CDR1 is SNHLY and CDR2 is FYNNEI. The V gene end was trimmed by 9 bases and the J gene end by 2 bases; junction bases not matched to a gene: 2. The length of the CDR3 is 12 residues. The CDR3 sequence: CARGQGTYEQYF. CDR3 nucleotides: TGTGCCAGAGGACAGGGGACCTACGAGCAGTACTTC.

The chain combines TRBV6-1 with TRBJ2-7, with 8 bases fitting TRBD1. Germline V lookup: CDR1 MNHNS, CDR2 SASEGT. J gave up 5 bases and V 4 bases, and 4 bases lay outside the gene matches. CDR3 length: 13 amino acids. This chain's CDR3 is CASSVTGEDEQYF. As DNA, the CDR3 is TGTGCCAGCAGTGTGACAGGGGAGGACGAGCAGTACTTC.

The rearrangement joins TRBV4-3 to TRBJ2-5; the D gene is possibly TRBD2 (6 bases). This CDR3 contains 15 residues. Germline CDR1 reads LGHNA; CDR2 reads YSLEER. The germline V and J ends were trimmed by 0 bases and 0 bases, with 8 bases remaining between them. CDR3 coding DNA: TGCGCCAGCAGCCAAGATCGGGACTACCAAGAGACCCAGTACTTC. Protein product: CASSQDRDYQETQYF.

The genes are TRBV9 and TRBJ2-7, with 10 positions matching TRBD1. Germline CDR1 reads SGDLS; CDR2 reads YYNGEE. V shed 0 bases, J shed 3 bases, and the junction held 3 bases outside the gene matches. CDR3 size: 15 residues. DNA of the CDR3: TGTGCCAGCAGCGTAGGGGACAGGGGCTACTACGAGCAGTACTTC. Translated: CASSVGDRGYYEQYF.

The rearrangement uses TRBV21-1 and TRBJ2-3. TRBV21-1 is a documented pseudogene. This CDR3 comprises 16 residues. The CDR3 is CASSKANGAKVDTQYF. The CDR3 nucleotides read TGTGCCAGCAGCAAAGCGAACGGGGCGAAGGTGGATACGCAGTATTTT.

This chain joins TRBV2 and TRBJ1-2; no reliable D call. The CDR3 spans 13 residues. V was trimmed by 7 bases and J by 8 bases, leaving 17 bases between them. Germline V gene data show CDR1 as SNHLY and CDR2 as FYNNEI. The CDR3 region is CASTMETPEGYTF. CDR3 nucleotide sequence: TGTGCCAGCACCATGGAAACCCCAGAGGGCTACACCTTC.

J is TRBJ2-5 and V is TRBV7-9; 10 nucleotides line up with TRBD1. The CDR3 extends over 15 amino acids. CDR1 is SEHNR, CDR2 FQNEAQ, per germline (reference sequence). V was clipped by 11 bases and J by 2 bases; unmatched bases: 11. CDR3 loop: CAVTFWDRGQETQYF. The CDR3 nucleotides read TGTGCCGTAACATTCTGGGACAGGGGTCAAGAGACCCAGTACTTC.

The J gene is TRBJ1-6, the V gene TRBV27, with D unclear. Germline V gene lookup returns CDR1 MNHEY and CDR2 SMNVEV (reference sequence). V was shortened by 2 bases and J by 9 bases, with 8 bases between the two germline ends. The CDR3 runs 13 residues. CDR3 loop: CASSLVSLSPLHF. The CDR3 nucleotides are TGTGCCAGCAGTTTAGTATCCCTTTCACCCCTCCACTTT.

The rearrangement joins TRBV6-1 to TRBJ2-3, with D perhaps being TRBD1 or TRBD2 (5 bases each). The CDR3 spans 14 residues. The ends were cut back, 10 bases at V and 6 bases at J, with 20 bases in the middle. The germline V gene has CDR1 MNHNS and CDR2 SASEGT. The CDR3 is CANSRDAQRDTQYF. The CDR3 nucleotides are TGTGCCAACTCCCGGGACGCTCAACGCGATACGCAGTATTTT.

The rearrangement joins TRBV29-1 to TRBJ1-1; D is uncertain. This CDR3 contains 14 residues. V gave up 4 bases and J gave up 2 bases, with 14 bases separating them. Germline V CDR1 and CDR2: SQVTM, ANQGSEA. The chain's CDR3 is CSVGGPNSNTEAFF. The CDR3 DNA reads as TGCAGCGTTGGAGGACCCAATTCAAACACTGAAGCTTTCTTT.